The next 20 T cell receptor beta chains were all read from a single sample in a study of tumor-infiltrating lymphocytes in primary liver carcinoma. Starting material of about 0.45 ug total RNA yielded TCR beta cDNA via a constant-region primer. Slightly modified ARM-PCR served as the procedure for the TCR beta libraries. These libraries came from three rounds of nested multiplex PCR. Running about 11 cycles apiece, the first two PCR rounds relied on TRBV1-TRBV30 forward primers together with a C-beta reverse primer. TCRdb analysed the multiplex PCR reads with MiXCR anew, one entry per CDR3 protein. The profile covers roughly 200,000 distinct CDR3 sequences, with just under 85% appearing a single time and 15% to 20% taken by the ten largest. The roughly 19-32 mg bulk tissue piece was not sorted before simultaneous RNA and DNA extraction. The sample consisted of tumor tissue from primary liver carcinoma. The receptors shown here come from a man aged 35 to 55 with primary liver carcinoma and hepatitis B virus infection.

A word on this clonotype: The CDR3 ends on some other residue instead of the conserved phenylalanine or tryptophan, so this is likely a read error. The genes are TRBV5-6 and TRBJ1-1, with no clear D. The CDR3 length is 15 residues. From germline, CDR1 is SGHDT and CDR2 YYEEEE. The CDR3: CASSLEKVTSTEAFI. The CDR3 nucleotides read TGTGCAAGCAGCTTGGAGAAGGTTACGAGCACTGAAGCTTTCATT.

With regard to this clonotype: A read error may be the cause here, since a much bigger clone is one base away. The rearrangement uses TRBV7-9 and TRBJ1-5; D not resolved. This CDR3 comprises 14 residues. Germline CDR1 SEHNR, CDR2 FQNEAQ (reference sequence). The CDR3, as DNA: TGTGCCAGCAGTCCCCCTTATAGCAATCAGTCCCAGCATTTT. As protein: CASSPPYSNQSQHF.

This clonotype was picked up one time. The V call is TRBV4-3, the J call TRBJ2-1; 15 nucleotides align to TRBD2. Trimming took 6 bases from V and 7 from J; bases not matched to a gene: 13. Germline V lookup: CDR1 LGHNA, CDR2 YSLEER. The CDR3 covers 18 residues. The CDR3 DNA sequence: TGCGCCAGCAGTCTAGATTGGACTAGCGGGAGGGCCCGGAATGAGCAGTTCTTC. Encoded protein: CASSLDWTSGRARNEQFF.

This clonotype was seen ten or more times. V is TRBV12-3 or TRBV12-4 and J is TRBJ1-5; D not certain. Trimming took off 7 bases at V and 5 bases at J, with 12 bases between the two ends. This CDR3 spans 13 amino acids. CDR3 region: CASTDYTDQPQHF. CDR3 nucleotide sequence: TGTGCCAGCACCGATTACACGGATCAGCCCCAGCATTTT.

About this clonotype: Likely a read error: the CDR3 ends without its conserved phenylalanine or tryptophan. The genes are TRBV11-3 and TRBJ2-1; possible D gene TRBD1, 6 bases. Germline V gives CDR1 SGHNT, CDR2 YENEEA. This CDR3 contains 19 residues. Trimming shortened V by 4 bases and J by 1 base, and 23 bases separated the two germline ends. CDR3 in DNA: TGTGCCAGCAGCTCAGGGCGGCAGGATATTAGGGGGTCCTACAATGAGCAGTTCATC. This sequence encodes CASSSGRQDIRGSYNEQFI.

For this clonotype: The junction shows a germline mismatch at one end, possibly a read error. The chain is built from TRBV14 and TRBJ2-1, with 8 bases matching TRBD2. The CDR3 has 16 residues. CDR1 is SGHDN and CDR2 is FVKESK in the germline V gene. In DNA, the CDR3 is TGTACCAGCAATGCCGTAGCGGGATGGGTAAACAATGAGCACTTCTTC. Protein: CTSNAVAGWVNNEHFF.

With respect to this clonotype: A clone one base away is much larger, so this may be a read error. The V gene is TRBV30, the J gene TRBJ2-6; D gene ambiguous. V shed 6 bases and J shed 0 bases, with 12 bases lying between them. The germline gives CDR1 GTSNPN, CDR2 SVGIG (reference sequence). CDR3 length equals 15 residues. The CDR3 DNA sequence: TGTGCCTGCCCGGACGGTAACTCTGGGGCCAACGTCCTGACTTTC. Protein sequence: CACPDGNSGANVLTF.

This clonotype was seen once. At one of its ends the junction is not consistent with the germline gene, which may arise from a read error. The V and J genes are TRBV11-3 and TRBJ2-1; perhaps TRBD2 as D (6 bases). CDR1 is SGHNT and CDR2 is YENEEA in the germline V gene. The CDR3 has 14 amino acids. CDR3 bases: TGTGCCAGGAGCTTGACTAGAATTATCGATGAGCAGTTCTTT. Protein product: CARSLTRIIDEQFF.

About this clonotype: One junction end disagrees with the germline gene, perhaps due to a read error. The chain links TRBV28 to TRBJ1-1, with no clear D. The V gene's germline CDR1 is MDHEN and CDR2 SYDVKM. This CDR3 contains 14 residues. DNA for the CDR3: TGTGCCAGCAGTATACGGCAGACGAACACTGGAGCTTTCTTT. This codes for CASSIRQTNTGAFF.

As regards this clonotype: Likely a read error: the CDR3 ends without its conserved phenylalanine or tryptophan. Because the CDR3's place on the DNA is in doubt, the DNA is left out and the CDR3 is given as listed by TCRdb. The chain is built from TRBV28 and TRBJ1-5; no DNA check was done on the table's D call, TRBD1. Counting both end residues, the CDR3 totals 14 amino acids. CDR1 is MDHEN and CDR2 is SYDVKM in the germline V gene. The CDR3 spells CASRAGDSNQPQQI.

The chain joins TRBV14 to TRBJ2-7; 9 bases fit TRBD1. The length of the CDR3 is 15 residues. Germline loops: CDR1 SGHDN, CDR2 FVKESK. With 6 bases clipped from V and 0 bases from J, the junction kept 6 bases outside the gene matches. DNA for the CDR3: TGTGCCAGCAGTCGACAGGGACAGGGCTCCTACGAGCAGTACTTC. Its protein product is CASSRQGQGSYEQYF.

Remarks on this clonotype: One end of the junction does not line up with germline, which may come from a read error. The chain carries TRBV29-1 and TRBJ2-5; unclear D gene. There are 14 residues in the CDR3. Germline V CDR1 and CDR2: SQVTM, ANQGSEA. As DNA, the CDR3 is TGCGGCGTTGAAGATAAGGCTAACGTGGAGACCCAGTACTTC. Protein sequence: CGVEDKANVETQYF.

Worth noting for this clonotype: The junction departs from the called germline gene at one end, perhaps through a read error. This chain uses TRBV11-1 with TRBJ2-7; D possibly corresponds to TRBD2 (5 bases). The CDR3 spans 15 residues. CDR1 is SGHAT, CDR2 FQDESV, per germline (reference sequence). Here the CDR3 reads CASSSLPEGAYEQHF. The CDR3 region has the DNA TGTGCCAGCAGTTCGCTTCCAGAGGGCGCCTACGAGCAGCACTTC.

About this clonotype itself: One junction end disagrees with the germline gene, perhaps due to a read error. The chain combines TRBV30 with TRBJ2-4, with a weak D call TRBD2 (7 bases). The germline CDR1 and CDR2 sequences are GTSNPN and SVGIG (reference sequence). This CDR3 is 15 amino acids long. The CDR3 sequence is CAWSNRGATKNNQYF. CDR3 sequence (DNA): TGTGCCTGGAGTAACCGGGGGGCAACCAAAAACAATCAGTACTTC.

In the case of this clonotype: Here the CDR3 omits its conserved ending phenylalanine or tryptophan, so a read error is the likely source. This sequence joins TRBV30 and TRBJ2-2, with 10 bases aligning to TRBD2. The germline CDR1 and CDR2 sequences are GTSNPN and SVGIG (reference sequence). This CDR3 has 17 amino acids. The CDR3 spells CSWIGSGRPINTGELFY. For the CDR3, the DNA is TGTTCCTGGATTGGTAGCGGGAGGCCAATAAACACCGGGGAGCTGTTTTAT.

The chain uses TRBV29-1 and TRBJ1-3; D unresolved. CDR3 size: 14 residues. The germline V gene has CDR1 SQVTM and CDR2 ANQGSEA. CDR3 DNA sequence: TGCAGTGTTCCTATACAGCACTCTGGAAACACCATATATTTT. Protein sequence: CSVPIQHSGNTIYF.

In regard to this clonotype: One end of the junction does not line up with germline, which may come from a read error. The J gene is TRBJ1-2, the V gene TRBV4-2; D unclear. Germline-derived CDR1 and CDR2 are LGHNA and YNFKEQ. The CDR3 is 14 residues long. The CDR3 sequence: CARSTLDGNYGYTF. CDR3 DNA: TGTGCCAGGAGCACCCTTGATGGGAACTATGGTTACACCTTC.

Comments on this clonotype: The conserved closing phenylalanine or tryptophan is absent in this CDR3, likely reflecting a read error. The limits of the CDR3 on the DNA are not certain, so only TCRdb's listed CDR3 is given. This rearrangement joins TRBV11-1 to TRBJ2-5; the DNA was not compared with TRBD2, the D call given in the table. Per germline, CDR1 SGHAT and CDR2 FQDESV (reference sequence). The CDR3 is made up of 15 amino acids, end residues included. The CDR3 here is CTSTLTGLAGETQYI.

This chain connects TRBV28 to TRBJ2-6, with 9 bases aligning to TRBD1. The CDR3 totals 18 residues. V lost 4 bases, J lost 5 bases, and 12 bases stayed unmatched. The germline V gene encodes CDR1 MDHEN and CDR2 SYDVKM. CDR3 nucleotides: TGTGCCAGCAGTTCCCCGGGACAGGGAAAGGTTCGGGCCAACGTCCTGACTTTC. Protein sequence: CASSSPGQGKVRANVLTF.

With regard to this clonotype: Lacking the conserved final phenylalanine or tryptophan, this CDR3 likely reflects a read error. The limits of the CDR3 on the DNA are not certain, so only TCRdb's listed CDR3 is given. This sequence joins TRBV2 and TRBJ2-1. The CDR3 region is 14 residues in length, termini included. CDR1 and CDR2 (germline): SNHLY, FYNNEI. CDR3 sequence: CASSEVRAINEQLL.